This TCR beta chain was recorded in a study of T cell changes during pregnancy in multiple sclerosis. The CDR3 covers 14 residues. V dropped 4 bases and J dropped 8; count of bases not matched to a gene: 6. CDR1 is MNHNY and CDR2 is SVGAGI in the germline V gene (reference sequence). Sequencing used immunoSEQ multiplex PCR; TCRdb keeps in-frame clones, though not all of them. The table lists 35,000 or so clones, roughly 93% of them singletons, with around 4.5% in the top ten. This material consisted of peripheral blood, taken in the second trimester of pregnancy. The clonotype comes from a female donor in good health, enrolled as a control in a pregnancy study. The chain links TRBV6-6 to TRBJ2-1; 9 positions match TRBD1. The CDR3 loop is CASSSGQGIHEQFF. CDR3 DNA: TGTGCCAGCAGTTCGGGACAGGGAATACATGAGCAGTTCTTC.